These 5 T cell receptor beta chains originate from one sample sequenced in a study of blood T cells in healthy people across ages. A second 7 to 11 cycle PCR used barcoded and J-beta primers. One entry per CDR3 protein results from TCRdb running MiXCR on the 5' RACE reads. This sample has fewer than 1,000,000 distinct CDR3 sequences, with around half found just once. What was sequenced was blood. Every receptor here comes from a man older than 75 in good health.

This clonotype has just a few counts. The V and J genes are TRBV6-1 and TRBJ1-2; 8 positions agree with TRBD1. The CDR3 runs 14 residues. CDR1 is MNHNS and CDR2 is SASEGT in the germline V gene. The V and J ends lost 5 bases and 2 bases, in that order; junction bases with no gene match: 4. This chain's CDR3 is CASSIRQGNYGYTF. The CDR3 DNA is TGTGCCAGCAGTATCCGACAGGGGAACTATGGCTACACCTTC.

V is TRBV9 and J is TRBJ2-1, with TRBD1 matching 8 bases. Trimming cost V 7 bases and J 4 bases; bases outside gene matches: 4. This CDR3 contains 13 residues. Germline values: CDR1 SGDLS, CDR2 YYNGEE. The CDR3 loop is CASGQGIYNEQFF. In DNA form, the CDR3 reads TGTGCCAGCGGACAGGGAATTTACAATGAGCAGTTCTTC.

This clonotype was observed a few times. This sequence joins TRBV7-2 and TRBJ2-7; 8 nucleotides line up with TRBD2. CDR3 length: 18 residues. Trimming removed 5 bases from V and 3 bases from J; junction bases left unmatched: 18. Germline V lookup: CDR1 SGHTA, CDR2 FQGNSA. CDR3 in DNA: TGTGCCAGCAGCCAAAGGGTCGCTAGCGGGTCCATCGGCTACGAGCAGTACTTC. It codes for CASSQRVASGSIGYEQYF.

This clonotype was counted many times. The rearrangement links TRBV20-1 to TRBJ2-7; D may correspond to TRBD1 or TRBD2 (5 bases each). Germline CDR1 is DFQATT and CDR2 is SNEGSKA (reference sequence). The V end lost 0 bases, the J end lost 8 bases, and 23 bases lay between the germline ends. The CDR3 totals 16 residues. The DNA for the CDR3 is TGCAGTGCTAGAGATCTAACCGGGGACCTCATGGGCCAGCAGTACTTC. Protein: CSARDLTGDLMGQQYF.

The chain recombines TRBV7-9 with TRBJ2-5, with TRBD1 matching over 7 bases. The CDR3 is 17 amino acids. Germline loops: CDR1 SEHNR, CDR2 FQNEAQ (reference sequence). Trimming took 4 bases from V and 11 from J; bases not matched to a gene: 22. CDR3 loop: CASSSVRGPQRPNEQYF. CDR3 DNA sequence: TGTGCCAGCAGCTCAGTAAGGGGGCCCCAGAGACCGAATGAGCAGTACTTC.